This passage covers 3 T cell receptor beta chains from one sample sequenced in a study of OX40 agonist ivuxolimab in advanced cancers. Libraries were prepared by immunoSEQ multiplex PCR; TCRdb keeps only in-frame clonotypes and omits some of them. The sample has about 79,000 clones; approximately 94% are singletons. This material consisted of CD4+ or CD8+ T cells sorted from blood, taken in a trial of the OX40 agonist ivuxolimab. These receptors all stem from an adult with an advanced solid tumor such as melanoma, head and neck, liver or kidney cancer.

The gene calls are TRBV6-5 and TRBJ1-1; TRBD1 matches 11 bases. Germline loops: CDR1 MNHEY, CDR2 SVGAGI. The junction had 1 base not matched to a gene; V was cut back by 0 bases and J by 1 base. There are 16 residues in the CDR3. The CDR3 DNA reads TGTGCCAGCAGTTACTCGGGGACAGGGGGGAACACTGAAGCTTTCTTT. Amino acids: CASSYSGTGGNTEAFF.

DNA for the CDR3: TGTGCCAGCAGCTTAGCGCGGGCTAGCGTGGGAGCGGATGAGCAGTTCTTC. The encoded protein is CASSLARASVGADEQFF. V is TRBV7-9 and J is TRBJ2-1; weak D call: TRBD2 (6 bases). The CDR3 is made up of 17 amino acids. Per the germline V gene, CDR1 is SEHNR and CDR2 is FQNEAQ (reference sequence). Trimming cost V 0 bases and J 8 bases, with 20 bases left between them.

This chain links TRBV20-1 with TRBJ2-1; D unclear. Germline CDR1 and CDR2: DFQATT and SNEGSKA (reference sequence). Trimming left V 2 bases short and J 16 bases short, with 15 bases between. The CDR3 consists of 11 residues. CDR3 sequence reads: CSARSRQAIFF. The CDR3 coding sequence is TGCAGTGCTAGATCTCGGCAGGCCATATTCTTC.